This TCR beta chain was observed in a study of T cell repertoires in cytomegalovirus infection. Study information: Selected CMV epitopes included recently identified HLA-C-restricted ones as well as well-studied HLA-B-restricted ones. Signatures in public TCR beta sequences pointed to both CMV infection and matching HLA type.

This clonotype has just a few counts. Its antigen is as yet unknown. Using its own MiXCR run on the reads, TCRdb lists one record per CDR3 protein. The sample includes hundreds of thousands of distinct CDR3 sequences, 25% to 35% seen only once; the top ten take over 15%. Between the trimmed V and J ends, which lost 1 base and 0 bases, there was a span of 6 bases. Germline V gene data show CDR1 as DFQATT and CDR2 as SNEGSKA (reference sequence). The CDR3 loop spans 14 amino acids. Regarding the study as a whole: Using cumulative public TCR beta family frequency, the authors identified those who carried CMV together with the relevant HLA. HLA-C-restricted, CMV-specific TCR beta clonotypes were dominant ex vivo.

This chain joins TRBV20-1 and TRBJ2-2; D is uncertain. The sequence was collected from a human donor in good health (CMV status not recorded). Some clones in this sample may be carry-over from other donors' samples. Sequencing used cultured PBMCs, obtained from culture after CMV antigen stimulation. The CDR3 DNA follows: TGCAGTGCTAGAGGAAGAACGAACACCGGGGAGCTGTTTTTT. This sequence encodes CSARGRTNTGELFF.